This T cell receptor (beta chain) was observed in a study of T cells in localized non-small cell lung cancer. Study-wide points: The tumor had only one region sequenced, so heterogeneity remains possible. Among the top 100 tumor clones, a median about 60 appeared in adjacent lung. Uninvolved adjacent lung showed higher T cell clonality than tumor.

Sequencing used immunoSEQ multiplex PCR; TCRdb keeps in-frame clones, though not all of them. The sample shows 20,000 to 25,000 clones, approximately 89% of them seen only once. As regards this clone: Its target is unknown.

This TCR was recovered from a woman aged 35-70 years with stage III lung adenocarcinoma. The sample here was peripheral blood mononuclear cells, taken before any cancer treatment.

The CDR3 loop reads CASSWTGWQETQYF. CDR3 sequence (DNA): TGCGCCAGCAGCTGGACAGGGTGGCAAGAGACCCAGTACTTC. This sequence joins TRBV5-1 and TRBJ2-5, with 8 bases that match TRBD1. CDR1 and CDR2 (germline): SGHRS, YFSETQ. Trimming took 3 bases from V and 2 from J; bases not matched to a gene: 3. CDR3 length: 14 amino acids.